Detailed here is one TCR beta chain. Once RNA had been extracted, it was reverse transcribed into cDNA to act as the sequencing template. Here immunoSEQ multiplex PCR was the method, and the copy in TCRdb shows in-frame clones only, minus some. The sample carries 150,000 to 200,000 clones, 59% recorded once. This entry is derived from a study of CD8+ T cells in alopecia areata. The wider study: Those patients who were treated received oral tofacitinib, which was given at 5 to 10 mg twice daily for moderate-to-severe alopecia areata.

Unmatched junction bases numbered 6, after V lost 1 base and J lost 5 bases. Germline V gives CDR1 KGHSH, CDR2 LQKENI. This CDR3 region has 15 residues. The V call is TRBV18, the J call TRBJ2-5; TRBD2 aligns across 8 bases. Sequences were derived from CD4+ T cells sorted from blood, sampled at week 0. The receptor was derived from a human donor with alopecia areata. The CDR3 nucleotides are TGTGCCAGCTCACCACGCAGCGGGGGCGGGGAGACCCAGTACTTC. Translation: CASSPRSGGGETQYF.